The present entry profiles one T cell receptor (beta chain) with its context. Its antigen is currently unknown. Germline-derived CDR1 and CDR2 are SGHNT and YYREEE (reference sequence). With V trimmed by 0 bases and J by 4 bases, 9 bases remained unmatched. CDR3 size: 17 residues. The source of the sample is a study of beta chain features in type 1 diabetes. About the study: Examined across all samples were almost 110 million sorted cells.

CD45RO/CCR7/CD25/CD127/CD95/CD27 separated CD4+ naive, central memory, regulatory and stem cell-like memory cells by sorting. Study findings and constraints: Type 1 diabetes patients had moderately but significantly shorter TCRB CDR3s in all four CD4+ subsets. Among type 1 diabetes patients, VDJ junctions had fewer insertions and more deletions. A potential influence of HLA type upon TCRB rearrangement remained unresolved herein.

Expressed TCRB transcripts were sequenced because the isolated RNA had all been reverse transcribed beforehand. Sequenced by immunoSEQ multiplex PCR; TCRdb stores in-frame clones only, minus some. The repertoire holds fewer than 300,000 clones, with 11% as singletons. The sample comprised naive CD4+ T cells from blood. This clonotype was sampled from a man aged 30 to 39 with type 1 diabetes. This chain links TRBV5-4 with TRBJ2-5; 10 bases fit TRBD1. The CDR3 DNA sequence: TGTGCCAGCAGCTTGGGGGGACAGGGGTCTGTTATAGAGACCCAGTACTTC. This gives the protein CASSLGGQGSVIETQYF.